The subject of this entry is one T cell receptor beta chain. The data were obtained in a study of blood T cell repertoires in COVID-19. Overall study: From the United States, Italy and Spain came samples of acute and convalescent COVID-19. T cells, B-cell-depleted T cells, or PBMCs provided the cDNA or gDNA that served as material.

Only in-frame clones appear in the TCRdb table, and some are missing; sequencing was by immunoSEQ multiplex PCR. The sample gives about 220,000 clones, 65% to 90% of which show up once; approximately 2.3% is in the top ten. Looked up from germline, CDR1 is SGHTA and CDR2 is FQGNSA. This CDR3 comprises 16 residues. V was clipped by 0 bases and J by 4 bases, with 13 bases between them. Followed longitudinally, the Seattle patients had been enrolled during active infection. The sequence derives from a woman between 65 and 79 years old with COVID-19, enrolled during active disease. The chain uses TRBV7-2 and TRBJ1-3, with unresolved D. Sequenced input: peripheral blood. CDR3: CASSLAASNSGNTIYF. In DNA form, the CDR3 reads TGTGCCAGCAGCTTAGCAGCGTCAAATTCCGGAAACACCATATATTTT.